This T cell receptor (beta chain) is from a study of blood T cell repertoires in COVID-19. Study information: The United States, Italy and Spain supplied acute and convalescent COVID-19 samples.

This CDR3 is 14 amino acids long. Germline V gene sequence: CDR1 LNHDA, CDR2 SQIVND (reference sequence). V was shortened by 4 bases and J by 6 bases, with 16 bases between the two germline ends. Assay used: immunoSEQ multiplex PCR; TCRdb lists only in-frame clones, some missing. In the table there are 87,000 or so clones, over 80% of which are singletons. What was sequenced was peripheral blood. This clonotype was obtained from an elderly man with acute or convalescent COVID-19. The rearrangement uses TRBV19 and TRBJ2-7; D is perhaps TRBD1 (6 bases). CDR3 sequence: CASSTRKQGGEQYF. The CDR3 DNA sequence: TGTGCCAGTAGTACGCGGAAACAGGGTGGCGAGCAGTACTTC.